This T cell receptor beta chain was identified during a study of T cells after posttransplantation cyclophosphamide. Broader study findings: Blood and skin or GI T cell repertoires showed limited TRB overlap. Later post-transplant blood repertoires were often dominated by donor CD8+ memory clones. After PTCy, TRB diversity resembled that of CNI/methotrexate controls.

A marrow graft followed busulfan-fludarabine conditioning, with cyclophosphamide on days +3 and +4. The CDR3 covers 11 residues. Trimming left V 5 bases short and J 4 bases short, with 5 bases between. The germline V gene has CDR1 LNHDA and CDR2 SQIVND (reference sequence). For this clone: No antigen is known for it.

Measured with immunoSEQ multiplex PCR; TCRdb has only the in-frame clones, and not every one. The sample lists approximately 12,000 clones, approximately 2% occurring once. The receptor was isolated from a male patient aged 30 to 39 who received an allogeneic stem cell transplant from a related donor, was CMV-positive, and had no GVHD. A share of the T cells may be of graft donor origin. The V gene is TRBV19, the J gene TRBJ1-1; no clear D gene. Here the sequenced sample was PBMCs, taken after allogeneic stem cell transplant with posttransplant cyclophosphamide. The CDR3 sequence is CASSLSTEAFF. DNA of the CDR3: TGTGCCAGTAGTCTCTCCACTGAAGCTTTCTTT.